This is a list of T cell receptor beta chains from one sample in a study of blood T cell repertoires in COVID-19. Using immunoSEQ multiplex PCR, the repertoire was profiled, and TCRdb retains in-frame clones only, with some absent. In the table there are roughly 410,000 clones, around nine tenths of which are singletons. Sequencing was carried out using peripheral blood. These receptors were obtained from a woman between 40 and 55 years old with COVID-19, enrolled during active disease. Each CDR3 is given with its conserved first and last residue. Fields, in order: V gene, CDR3 protein.

v_gene: TRBV21-1; CDR3aa: CASSLTLGSSYEQYF
v_gene: TRBV28; CDR3aa: CASSSYTEDEAFF
v_gene: TRBV24-1; CDR3aa: CATSPRGSGANVLTF
v_gene: TRBV3-1/TRBV3-2; CDR3aa: CASSQTEPSTNYGYTF
v_gene: TRBV5-4; CDR3aa: CASSQDRANYGYTF
v_gene: TRBV29-1; CDR3aa: CSVVGDRVDGYTF
v_gene: TRBV3-1/TRBV3-2; CDR3aa: CASSQRERGADTQYF
v_gene: TRBV7-3; CDR3aa: CASSLREGRMDEQFF
v_gene: TRBV24-1; CDR3aa: CATSDHQRGAGELFF
v_gene: TRBV6-5; CDR3aa: CASSPPGRVGNEQFF
v_gene: TRBV5-1; CDR3aa: CASIPPPGTSGGPSSYNEQFF
v_gene: TRBV28; CDR3aa: CASSLSGSSGNTIYF
v_gene: TRBV30; CDR3aa: CAWSGRREQYF
v_gene: TRBV7-2; CDR3aa: CASSYHNQPQHF